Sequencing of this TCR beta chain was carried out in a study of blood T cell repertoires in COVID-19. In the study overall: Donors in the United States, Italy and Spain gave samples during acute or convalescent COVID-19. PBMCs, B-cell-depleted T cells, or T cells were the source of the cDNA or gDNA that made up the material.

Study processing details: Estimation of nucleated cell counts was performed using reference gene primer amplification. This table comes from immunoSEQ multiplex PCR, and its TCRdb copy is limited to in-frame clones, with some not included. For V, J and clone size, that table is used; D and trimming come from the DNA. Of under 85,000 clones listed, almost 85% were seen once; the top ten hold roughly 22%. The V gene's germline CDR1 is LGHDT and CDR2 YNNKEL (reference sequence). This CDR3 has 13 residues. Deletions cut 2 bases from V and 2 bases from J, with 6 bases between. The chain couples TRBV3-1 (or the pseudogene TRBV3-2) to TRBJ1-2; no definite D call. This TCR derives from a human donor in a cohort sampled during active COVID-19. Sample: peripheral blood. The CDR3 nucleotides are TGTGCCAGCAGCCAAACCGGGAACTATGGCTACACCTTC. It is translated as CASSQTGNYGYTF.